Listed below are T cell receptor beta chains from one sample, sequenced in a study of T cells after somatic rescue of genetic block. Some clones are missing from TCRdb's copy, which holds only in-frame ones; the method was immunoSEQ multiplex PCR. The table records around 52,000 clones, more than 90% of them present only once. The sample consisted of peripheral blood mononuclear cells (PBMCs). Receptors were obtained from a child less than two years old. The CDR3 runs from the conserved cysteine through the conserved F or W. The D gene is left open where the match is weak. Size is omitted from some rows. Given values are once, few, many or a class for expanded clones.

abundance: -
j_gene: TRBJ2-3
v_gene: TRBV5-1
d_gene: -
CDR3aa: CASSLHMTGTDTQYF
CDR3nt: TGCGCCAGCAGCTTGCATATGACGGGGACAGATACGCAGTATTTT

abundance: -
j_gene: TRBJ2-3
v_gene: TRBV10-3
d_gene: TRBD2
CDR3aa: CAISESIVAGGPDTQYF
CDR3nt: TGTGCCATCAGTGAGTCTATTGTCGCGGGAGGGCCAGATACGCAGTATTTT

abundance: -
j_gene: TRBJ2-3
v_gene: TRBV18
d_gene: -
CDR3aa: CASSPLRTDTQYF
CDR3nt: TGTGCCAGCTCACCCCTCCGCACAGATACGCAGTATTTT

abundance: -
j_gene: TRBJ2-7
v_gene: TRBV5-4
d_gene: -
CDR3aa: CASSTHNEQYF
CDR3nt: TGTGCCAGCAGCACCCATAACGAGCAGTACTTC

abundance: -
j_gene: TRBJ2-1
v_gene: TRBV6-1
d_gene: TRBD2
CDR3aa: CASSEAETSGYNEQFF
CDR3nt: TGTGCCAGCAGTGAAGCGGAGACTAGCGGCTACAATGAGCAGTTCTTC

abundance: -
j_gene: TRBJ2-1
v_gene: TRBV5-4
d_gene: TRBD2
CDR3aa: CASSQPRTSGSNPNEQFF
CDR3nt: TGTGCCAGCAGCCAGCCTCGGACTAGCGGGAGTAACCCGAATGAGCAGTTCTTC

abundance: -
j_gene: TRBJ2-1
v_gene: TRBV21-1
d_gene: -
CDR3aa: CASSKEGDGRTRLAYYNEQFF
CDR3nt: TGTGCCAGCAGCAAAGAGGGAGATGGCAGGACAAGACTAGCATACTACAATGAGCAGTTCTTC

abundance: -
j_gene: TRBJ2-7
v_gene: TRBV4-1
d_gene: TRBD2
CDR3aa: CASSQPGLADEQYF
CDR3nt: TGCGCCAGCAGCCAACCGGGACTAGCCGACGAGCAGTACTTC

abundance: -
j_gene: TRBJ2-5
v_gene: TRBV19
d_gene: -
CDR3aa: CASSQGETQYF
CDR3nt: TGTGCCAGTAGTCAGGGGGAGACCCAGTACTTC

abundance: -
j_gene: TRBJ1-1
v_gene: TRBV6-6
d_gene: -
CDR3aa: CASSYENTEAFF
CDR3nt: TGTGCCAGCAGTTACGAGAACACTGAAGCTTTCTTT

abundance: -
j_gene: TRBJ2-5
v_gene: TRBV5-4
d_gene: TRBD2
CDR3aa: CASSLGLAGVETQYF
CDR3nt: TGTGCCAGCAGCCTGGGACTAGCGGGAGTAGAGACCCAGTACTTC

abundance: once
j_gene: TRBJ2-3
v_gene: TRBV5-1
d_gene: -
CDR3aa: CARTLTTDTQYF
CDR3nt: TGCGCCAGGACACTGACCACAGATACGCAGTATTTT

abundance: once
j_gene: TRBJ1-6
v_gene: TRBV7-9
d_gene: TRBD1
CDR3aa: CASSLGRDRDDYNSPLHF
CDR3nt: TGTGCCAGCAGCTTAGGCCGGGACAGGGACGACTATAATTCACCCCTCCACTTT

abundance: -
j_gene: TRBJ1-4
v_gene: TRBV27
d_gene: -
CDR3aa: CASSWTANEKLFF
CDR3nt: TGTGCCAGCAGTTGGACCGCGAATGAAAAACTGTTTTTT

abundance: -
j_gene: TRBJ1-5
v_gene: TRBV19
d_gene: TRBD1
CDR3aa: CASSIYRDSLSNQPQHF
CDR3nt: TGTGCCAGTAGTATTTACCGGGACAGTCTTAGCAATCAGCCCCAGCATTTT

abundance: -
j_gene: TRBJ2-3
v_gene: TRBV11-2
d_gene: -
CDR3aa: CASSPGRLSTDTQYF
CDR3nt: TGTGCCAGCAGCCCGGGACGTTTGAGCACAGATACGCAGTATTTT

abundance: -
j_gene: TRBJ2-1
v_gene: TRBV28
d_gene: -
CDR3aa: CASSLRELAYNEQFF
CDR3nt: TGTGCCAGCAGTTTAAGGGAGCTAGCGTACAATGAGCAGTTCTTC

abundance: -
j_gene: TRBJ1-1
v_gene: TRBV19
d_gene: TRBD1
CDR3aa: CASSLWTGGNTEAFF
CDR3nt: TGTGCCAGTAGTCTTTGGACAGGGGGCAACACTGAAGCTTTCTTT

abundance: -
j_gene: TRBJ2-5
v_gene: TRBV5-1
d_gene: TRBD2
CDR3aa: CASSTGLAGDPAQYF
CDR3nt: TGCGCCAGCAGCACGGGACTAGCGGGAGACCCAGCCCAGTACTTC

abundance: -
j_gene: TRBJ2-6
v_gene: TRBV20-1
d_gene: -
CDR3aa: CSARGANVLTF
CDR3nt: TGCAGTGCTAGGGGGGCCAACGTCCTGACTTTC

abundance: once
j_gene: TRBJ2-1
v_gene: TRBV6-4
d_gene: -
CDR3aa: CASSKDSVSYNEQFF
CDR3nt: TGTGCCAGCAGTAAGGACAGTGTCTCCTACAATGAGCAGTTCTTC

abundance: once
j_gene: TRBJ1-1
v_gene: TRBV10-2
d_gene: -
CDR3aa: CASSDRFMNTEAFF
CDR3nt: TGCGCCAGCAGTGACCGTTTCATGAACACTGAAGCTTTCTTT

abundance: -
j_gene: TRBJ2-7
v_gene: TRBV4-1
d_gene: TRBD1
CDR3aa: CASSQEDRGFYEQYF
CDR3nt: TGCGCCAGCAGCCAAGAGGACAGGGGTTTCTACGAGCAGTACTTC

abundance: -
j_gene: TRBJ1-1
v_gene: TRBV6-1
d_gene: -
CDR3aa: CASSFTGLNTEAFF
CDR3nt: TGTGCCAGCAGTTTTACAGGGTTGAACACTGAAGCTTTCTTT

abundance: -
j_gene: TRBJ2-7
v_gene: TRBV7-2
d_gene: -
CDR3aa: CASSLAGTNYEQYF
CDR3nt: TGTGCCAGCAGCTTAGCGGGGACAAACTACGAGCAGTACTTC

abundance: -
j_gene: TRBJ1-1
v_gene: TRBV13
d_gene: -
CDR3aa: CASSHAGQIEAFF
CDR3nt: TGTGCCAGCAGCCACGCCGGACAGATTGAAGCTTTCTTT

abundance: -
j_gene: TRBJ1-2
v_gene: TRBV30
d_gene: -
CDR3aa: CAWIGRGRDGYTF
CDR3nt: TGTGCCTGGATAGGTCGGGGAAGGGATGGCTACACCTTC

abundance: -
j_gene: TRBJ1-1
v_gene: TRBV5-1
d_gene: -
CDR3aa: CASSQRHGPEAFF
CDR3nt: TGCGCCAGCAGCCAGAGACACGGGCCTGAAGCTTTCTTT

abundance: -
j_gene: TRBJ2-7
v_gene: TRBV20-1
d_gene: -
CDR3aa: CSARGRGEQYF
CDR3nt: TGCAGTGCTAGGGGCAGGGGCGAGCAGTACTTC

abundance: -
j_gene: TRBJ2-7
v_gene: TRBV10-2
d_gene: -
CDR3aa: CASSDRGRGYEQYF
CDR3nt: TGCGCCAGCAGTGACCGGGGCAGGGGCTACGAGCAGTACTTC

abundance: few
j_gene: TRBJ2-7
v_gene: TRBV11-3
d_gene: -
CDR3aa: CASSLDRGEQYF
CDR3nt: TGTGCCAGCAGCTTAGACAGGGGCGAGCAGTACTTC

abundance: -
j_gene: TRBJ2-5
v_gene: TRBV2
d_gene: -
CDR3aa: CASRDSQETQYF
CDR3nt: TGTGCCAGCAGGGACTCCCAAGAGACCCAGTACTTC

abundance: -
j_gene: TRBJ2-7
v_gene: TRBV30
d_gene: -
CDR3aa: CAWSVEYEQYF
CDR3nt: TGTGCCTGGAGTGTCGAGTACGAGCAGTACTTC

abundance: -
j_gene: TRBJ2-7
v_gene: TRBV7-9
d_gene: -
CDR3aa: CASSSPTGGFSYEQYF
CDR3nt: TGTGCCAGCAGCTCCCCCACGGGCGGATTCTCCTACGAGCAGTACTTC